This is a list of T cell receptor beta chains from one sample in a study of Graves' ophthalmopathy and Graves' hyperthyroidism. TCRdb analysed the multiplex PCR reads with MiXCR anew, one entry per CDR3 protein. Seen here are 200,000 to 250,000 distinct CDR3 sequences, roughly 21% observed once, and the top ten hold approximately 40%. The sample consisted of peripheral blood. Receptors originate from a woman aged 45-65 years with Graves' ophthalmopathy. The CDR3 runs from the conserved cysteine through the conserved F or W. A D gene is named only where the DNA matches it firmly. Clone size is given for some rows only: seen once, a few or many times, or a class if the clone is expanded.

-,-,TRBJ2-5,TRBV24-1,CATSDMTEQETQYF,TGTGCCACCAGTGATATGACTGAACAAGAGACCCAGTACTTC
few,-,TRBJ1-1,TRBV28,CATRRGAGTEAFF,TGTGCCACCCGCCGGGGGGCTGGCACTGAAGCTTTCTTT
few,-,TRBJ1-6,TRBV7-8,CASSLGAGFNSSLHF,TGTGCCAGCAGCTTAGGCGCAGGGTTTAATTCATCCCTCCACTTT
many,TRBD2,TRBJ2-7,TRBV6-1,CASSEQSGSTDEQYF,TGTGCCAGCAGTGAACAGAGCGGGAGTACAGACGAGCAGTACTTC
many,-,TRBJ2-5,TRBV29-1,CSVAQETQYF,TGCAGCGTAGCACAAGAGACCCAGTACTTC
many,-,TRBJ1-5,TRBV5-1,CASSLSGNGDQPQHF,TGCGCCAGCAGCTTATCCGGAAACGGGGATCAGCCCCAGCATTTT
-,-,TRBJ1-1,TRBV12-3/TRBV12-4,CASSPYSGEAFF,TGTGCCAGCAGCCCCTATTCGGGTGAAGCTTTCTTT
many,-,TRBJ1-1,TRBV20-1,CSARDPGGLDTEAFF,TGCAGTGCTAGAGATCCAGGAGGTTTGGACACTGAAGCTTTCTTT
many,-,TRBJ2-4,TRBV5-5,CASSFQGPLNIQYF,TGTGCCAGCAGCTTTCAAGGACCCCTAAACATTCAGTACTTC
many,-,TRBJ2-7,TRBV5-1,CASSSGLGEGRGYEQYF,TGCGCCAGCAGCTCCGGGCTCGGAGAGGGCAGAGGTTACGAGCAGTACTTC
many,TRBD1,TRBJ2-2,TRBV24-1,CATSDPGQGTGELFF,TGTGCCACCAGTGATCCGGGACAGGGAACCGGGGAGCTGTTTTTT
-,-,TRBJ1-1,TRBV28,CASSLNSGGSPTANTEAFF,TGTGCCAGCAGTTTAAATAGCGGGGGCAGCCCGACCGCGAACACTGAAGCTTTCTTT
-,-,TRBJ1-1,TRBV7-9,CASSLRAGKGPEAFF,TGTGCCAGCAGCCTTCGGGCAGGGAAGGGTCCTGAAGCTTTCTTT
many,-,TRBJ2-4,TRBV7-9,CASSLVGGGLDKNIQYF,TGTGCCAGCAGCTTGGTGGGAGGGGGACTGGACAAAAACATTCAGTACTTC
many,-,TRBJ2-2,TRBV2,CASSVAGNANTGELFF,TGTGCCAGCAGTGTGGCAGGGAACGCGAACACCGGGGAGCTGTTTTTT
-,-,TRBJ2-5,TRBV10-3,CAISVGGETQYF,TGTGCCATCAGTGTTGGGGGGGAGACCCAGTACTTC
many,-,TRBJ2-7,TRBV30,CAWSFFYEQYF,TGTGCCTGGAGTTTCTTTTACGAGCAGTACTTC
many,-,TRBJ2-7,TRBV9,CASSVGNSASYEQYF,TGTGCCAGCAGCGTAGGGAATAGCGCCTCCTACGAGCAGTACTTC
many,TRBD1,TRBJ2-5,TRBV7-2,CASSQRQGAIGETQYF,TGTGCCAGCAGCCAACGACAGGGGGCCATAGGAGAGACCCAGTACTTC
many,-,TRBJ1-6,TRBV10-3,CAIRAQGDSPLHF,TGTGCCATCAGAGCACAGGGAGATTCACCCCTCCACTTT
many,-,TRBJ1-2,TRBV5-1,CASSAPGGANYGYTF,TGCGCCAGCAGCGCTCCCGGCGGTGCTAACTATGGCTACACCTTC
many,TRBD2,TRBJ2-7,TRBV5-1,CASSGEGLTVYEQYF,TGCGCCAGCAGTGGGGAGGGACTTACGGTCTACGAGCAGTACTTC
many,-,TRBJ1-2,TRBV29-1,CSANPRDNYGYTF,TGCAGCGCGAACCCCCGGGACAACTATGGCTACACCTTC
few,-,TRBJ1-1,TRBV27,CASSRDRPSEAFF,TGTGCCAGCAGCCGTGATCGGCCGAGTGAAGCTTTCTTT
many,-,TRBJ2-2,TRBV27,CASSLSRNPGELFF,TGTGCCAGCAGTTTAAGTAGGAATCCCGGGGAGCTGTTTTTT
-,TRBD1,TRBJ1-1,TRBV2,CASSSDRGRLEAFF,TGTGCCAGCAGCTCTGACAGGGGGAGGCTCGAAGCTTTCTTT
-,-,TRBJ1-2,TRBV6-2/TRBV6-3,CASSTSGSGYTF,TGTGCCAGCAGTACCTCGGGGTCTGGCTACACCTTC
many,TRBD2,TRBJ2-2,TRBV19,CASSIVSGSGTGELFF,TGTGCCAGTAGTATAGTCAGCGGGAGTGGAACCGGGGAGCTGTTTTTT
many,TRBD2,TRBJ2-7,TRBV4-2,CASSQASGVGPYEQYF,TGTGCCAGCAGCCAAGCTAGCGGAGTGGGTCCCTACGAGCAGTACTTC
-,TRBD1,TRBJ2-7,TRBV27,CASSDRVQYEQYF,TGTGCCAGCAGCGACAGGGTGCAATACGAGCAGTACTTC
many,TRBD1,TRBJ1-1,TRBV5-1,CASSKGTASTEAFF,TGCGCCAGCAGCAAGGGGACAGCTTCCACTGAAGCTTTCTTT
many,-,TRBJ2-4,TRBV10-1,CASSDGRVGGIAKNIQYF,TGCGCCAGCAGTGACGGACGTGTTGGGGGAATAGCCAAAAACATTCAGTACTTC
many,-,TRBJ2-7,TRBV20-1,CSAPGIAYEQYF,TGCAGTGCCCCAGGGATCGCCTACGAGCAGTACTTC
many,TRBD1,TRBJ1-6,TRBV20-1,CSARDSQTGNSPLHF,TGCAGTGCTAGAGATAGCCAGACAGGGAATTCACCCCTCCACTTT
many,TRBD2,TRBJ2-7,TRBV20-1,CSARDRGLAGYEQYF,TGCAGTGCTAGAGATAGGGGACTAGCGGGCTACGAGCAGTACTTC
-,-,TRBJ2-5,TRBV3-1,CTSSQVGAQETQYF,TGTACCAGCAGCCAAGTCGGTGCCCAAGAGACCCAGTACTTC
-,-,TRBJ2-4,TRBV27,CASSFSSGVQNIQYF,TGTGCCAGCAGTTTTAGTAGTGGGGTCCAAAACATTCAGTACTTC
-,TRBD1,TRBJ1-5,TRBV19,CASSPSDRGHRPQHF,TGTGCCAGTAGTCCTTCCGACAGGGGGCATCGGCCCCAGCATTTT
many,-,TRBJ2-5,TRBV12-3/TRBV12-4,CASSLIVETRYF,TGTGCCAGCAGTTTAATCGTCGAGACCCGGTACTTC
many,TRBD1,TRBJ1-2,TRBV6-1,CASSAPGQGKSYTF,TGTGCCAGCAGTGCGCCGGGACAGGGGAAAAGCTACACCTTC
many,-,TRBJ2-6,TRBV20-1,CSAIASSSGANVLTF,TGCAGTGCCATCGCATCAAGCTCTGGGGCCAACGTCCTGACTTTC
many,-,TRBJ1-1,TRBV20-1,CSARPDPNTEAFF,TGCAGTGCTAGACCCGACCCGAACACTGAAGCTTTCTTT
many,-,TRBJ2-7,TRBV6-1,CASSEGVPYEQYF,TGTGCCAGCAGTGAAGGGGTCCCCTACGAGCAGTACTTC
many,TRBD2,TRBJ2-7,TRBV27,CASGDPVAGGRSYEQYF,TGTGCCAGCGGCGACCCTGTAGCGGGAGGCCGGTCATACGAGCAGTACTTC
many,-,TRBJ2-2,TRBV7-8,CASSLLGSATGELFF,TGTGCCAGCAGCTTACTTGGGTCAGCCACCGGGGAGCTGTTTTTT
-,TRBD1,TRBJ1-1,TRBV6-1,CASTEDRWNTEAFF,TGTGCCAGCACGGAGGACAGGTGGAACACTGAAGCTTTCTTT
few,TRBD1,TRBJ2-1,TRBV6-2/TRBV6-3,CASSPGQYNEQFF,TGTGCCAGCAGCCCGGGACAGTACAATGAGCAGTTCTTC
many,-,TRBJ2-5,TRBV19,CASTMTGGETQYF,TGTGCCAGTACCATGACAGGCGGGGAGACCCAGTACTTC
once,TRBD2,TRBJ2-5,TRBV28,CASSFSGTSGQETQYF,TGTGCCAGCAGCTTCTCCGGGACTAGCGGCCAAGAGACCCAGTACTTC
many,TRBD1,TRBJ1-1,TRBV6-1,CASSEGTGSTMNTEAFF,TGTGCCAGCAGTGAAGGGACAGGCTCCACAATGAACACTGAAGCTTTCTTT
-,-,TRBJ2-1,TRBV11-2,CASSLSPGILGNEQFF,TGTGCCAGCAGCTTATCACCGGGGATTCTCGGCAATGAGCAGTTCTTC
many,-,TRBJ2-7,TRBV25-1,CASSRDGYEQYF,TGTGCCAGCAGCCGGGACGGCTACGAGCAGTACTTC
many,TRBD2,TRBJ2-5,TRBV12-3/TRBV12-4,CASSQTSGRETQYF,TGTGCCAGCAGTCAGACTAGCGGGAGAGAGACCCAGTACTTC
many,TRBD1,TRBJ2-7,TRBV20-1,CSASSGQGTYEQYF,TGCAGTGCTAGCTCGGGACAGGGAACCTACGAGCAGTACTTC
many,-,TRBJ2-7,TRBV5-8,CASSLGRSTYEQYF,TGTGCCAGCAGCTTGGGACGGTCAACCTACGAGCAGTACTTC
few,TRBD1,TRBJ2-2,TRBV6-6,CASSPRRGTGGVSLNTGELFF,TGTGCCAGCAGCCCCCGACGTGGGACAGGGGGCGTCAGTTTAAACACCGGGGAGCTGTTTTTT
-,TRBD1,TRBJ2-7,TRBV12-3/TRBV12-4,CASSLAPSLGQGHEQYF,TGTGCCAGCAGTTTAGCGCCTAGTTTGGGACAGGGCCACGAGCAGTACTTC
many,-,TRBJ1-1,TRBV27,CASSSTVEAFF,TGTGCCAGCAGTTCGACGGTTGAAGCTTTCTTT